The clone carrying this T cell receptor beta chain showed up just a few times. Its specificity is not known. Sequence at one end of the junction differs from germline and may be a read error. The donors, nominally healthy at sampling, likely had unrecorded immune exposures. The germline V gene has CDR1 SGHTA and CDR2 FQGNSA. This CDR3 spans 12 amino acids. This sample is drawn from a study of cytomegalovirus exposure and HLA in healthy donors. Across the whole study: About 180 million T cells yielded about 120 million unique TCR beta sequences, as an earlier analysis found. Overall study results and limits: The study put about 180 TCR beta chains on its list as cytomegalovirus-associated. Follow-up analysis later connected one missense variant in DCLRE1C with trimming of TCR beta V- and J-genes.

60 Vbeta and 13 Jbeta primers were used in PCR. Sequenced by immunoSEQ multiplex PCR; TCRdb stores in-frame clones only, minus some. The table has approximately 190,000 clones, 77% seen once. The source is a woman aged 30 to 39 in good health and CMV-seropositive. This chain joins TRBV7-2 and TRBJ2-7; 9 bases map to TRBD2. Sequencing was done on a sample of PBMCs. The CDR3: CASSLDMGLAIF. The CDR3 DNA reads TGTGCCAGCAGCTTAGATATGGGACTAGCAATCTTC.